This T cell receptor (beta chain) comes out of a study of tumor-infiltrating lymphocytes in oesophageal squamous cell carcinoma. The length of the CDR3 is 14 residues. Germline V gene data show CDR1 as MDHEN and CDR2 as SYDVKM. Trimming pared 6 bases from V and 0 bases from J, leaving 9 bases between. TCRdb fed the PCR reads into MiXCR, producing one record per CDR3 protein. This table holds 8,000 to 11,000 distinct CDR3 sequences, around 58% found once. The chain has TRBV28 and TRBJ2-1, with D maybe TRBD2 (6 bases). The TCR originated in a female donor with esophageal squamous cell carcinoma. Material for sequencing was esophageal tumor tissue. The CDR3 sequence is CASRLGGSYNEQFF. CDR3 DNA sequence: TGTGCCAGCAGGCTGGGGGGCTCCTACAATGAGCAGTTCTTC.